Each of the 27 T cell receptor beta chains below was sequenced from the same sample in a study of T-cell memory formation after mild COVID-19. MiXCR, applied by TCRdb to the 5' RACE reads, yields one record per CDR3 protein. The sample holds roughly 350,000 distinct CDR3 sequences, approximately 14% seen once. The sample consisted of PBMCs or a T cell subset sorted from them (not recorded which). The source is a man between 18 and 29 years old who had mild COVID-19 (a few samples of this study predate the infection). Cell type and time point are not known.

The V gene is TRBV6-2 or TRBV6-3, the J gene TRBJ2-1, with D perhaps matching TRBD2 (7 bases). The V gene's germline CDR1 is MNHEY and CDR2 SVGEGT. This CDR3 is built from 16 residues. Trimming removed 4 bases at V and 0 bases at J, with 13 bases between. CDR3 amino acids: CASSFIGGLSYNEQFF. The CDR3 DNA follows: TGTGCCAGCAGTTTTATCGGGGGGCTCTCCTACAATGAGCAGTTCTTC.

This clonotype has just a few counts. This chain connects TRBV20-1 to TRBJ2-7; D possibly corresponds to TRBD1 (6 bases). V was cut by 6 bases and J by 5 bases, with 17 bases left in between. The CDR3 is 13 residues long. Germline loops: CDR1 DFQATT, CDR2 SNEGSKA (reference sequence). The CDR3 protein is CSASAIQGNEQYF. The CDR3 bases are TGCAGTGCCTCCGCAATACAGGGCAACGAGCAGTACTTC.

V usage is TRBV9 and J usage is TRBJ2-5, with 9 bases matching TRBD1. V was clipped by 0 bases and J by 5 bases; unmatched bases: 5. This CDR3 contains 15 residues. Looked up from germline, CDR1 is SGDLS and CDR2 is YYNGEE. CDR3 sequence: CASSVGTGGAETQYF. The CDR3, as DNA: TGTGCCAGCAGCGTAGGCACAGGGGGCGCGGAGACCCAGTACTTC.

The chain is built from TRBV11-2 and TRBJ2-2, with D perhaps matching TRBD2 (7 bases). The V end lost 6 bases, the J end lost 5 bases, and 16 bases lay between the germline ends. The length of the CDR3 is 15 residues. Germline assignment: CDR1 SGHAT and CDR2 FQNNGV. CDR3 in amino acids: CASRSLRGATGELFF. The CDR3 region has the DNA TGTGCCAGCAGGTCACTTCGGGGGGCTACCGGGGAGCTGTTTTTT.

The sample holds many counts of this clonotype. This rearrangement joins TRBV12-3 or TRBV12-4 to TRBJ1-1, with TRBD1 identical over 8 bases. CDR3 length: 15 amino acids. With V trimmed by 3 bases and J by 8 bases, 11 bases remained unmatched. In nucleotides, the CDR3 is TGTGCCAGCAGTTTTCGTGGTGACAGGGGCGTCGAAGCTTTCTTT. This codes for CASSFRGDRGVEAFF.

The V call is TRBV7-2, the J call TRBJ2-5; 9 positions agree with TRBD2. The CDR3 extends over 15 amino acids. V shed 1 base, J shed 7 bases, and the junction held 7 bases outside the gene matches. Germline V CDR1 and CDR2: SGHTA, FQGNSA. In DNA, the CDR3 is TGTGCCAGCAGCTTAGACGCGCTAGCGGGGACGACCCAGTACTTC. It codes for CASSLDALAGTTQYF.

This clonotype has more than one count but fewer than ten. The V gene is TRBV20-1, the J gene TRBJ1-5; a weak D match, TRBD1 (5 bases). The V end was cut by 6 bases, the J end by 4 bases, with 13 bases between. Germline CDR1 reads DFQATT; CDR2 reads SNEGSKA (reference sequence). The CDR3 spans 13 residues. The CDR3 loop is CSARDRENQPQHF. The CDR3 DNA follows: TGCAGTGCCCGGGACCGAGAAAATCAGCCCCAGCATTTT.

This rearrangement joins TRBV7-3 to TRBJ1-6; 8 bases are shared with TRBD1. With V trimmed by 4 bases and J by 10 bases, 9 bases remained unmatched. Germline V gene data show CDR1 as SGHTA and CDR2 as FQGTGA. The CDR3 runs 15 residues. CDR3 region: CASSSSGQGRSPLHF. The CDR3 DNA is TGTGCCAGCAGCTCCTCCGGACAGGGTCGCTCACCCCTCCACTTT.

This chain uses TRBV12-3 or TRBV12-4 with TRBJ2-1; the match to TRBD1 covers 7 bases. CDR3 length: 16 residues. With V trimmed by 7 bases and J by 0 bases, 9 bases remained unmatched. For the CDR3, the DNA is TGTGCCAGCACCCCTAACAGGGGTCGCTCCTACAATGAGCAGTTCTTC. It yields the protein CASTPNRGRSYNEQFF.

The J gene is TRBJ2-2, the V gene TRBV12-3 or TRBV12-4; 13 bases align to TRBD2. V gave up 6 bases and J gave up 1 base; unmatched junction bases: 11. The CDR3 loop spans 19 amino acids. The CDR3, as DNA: TGTGCCAGCAGCATAACTAGCGGGGGGGCCACGGGGAACACCGGGGAGCTGTTTTTT. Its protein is CASSITSGGATGNTGELFF.

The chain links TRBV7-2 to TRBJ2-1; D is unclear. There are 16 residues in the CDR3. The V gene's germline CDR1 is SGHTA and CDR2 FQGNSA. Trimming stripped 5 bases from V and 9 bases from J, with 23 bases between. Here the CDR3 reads CASSQRLISGFSEQFF. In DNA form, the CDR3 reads TGTGCCAGCAGCCAAAGGCTGATCTCGGGTTTCTCTGAGCAGTTCTTC.

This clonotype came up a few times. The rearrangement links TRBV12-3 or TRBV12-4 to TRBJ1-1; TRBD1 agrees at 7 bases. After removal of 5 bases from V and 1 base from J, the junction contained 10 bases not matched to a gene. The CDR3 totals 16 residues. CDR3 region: CASSPLPAGGNTEAFF. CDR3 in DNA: TGTGCCAGCAGTCCCCTCCCCGCAGGGGGGAACACTGAAGCTTTCTTT.

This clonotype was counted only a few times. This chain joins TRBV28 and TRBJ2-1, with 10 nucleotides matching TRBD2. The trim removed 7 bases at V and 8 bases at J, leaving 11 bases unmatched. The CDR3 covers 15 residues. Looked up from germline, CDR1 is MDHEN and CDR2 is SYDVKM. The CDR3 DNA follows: TGTGCCAGCACCCACCCGACTAGCGGGTGGGATGAGCAGTTCTTC. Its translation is CASTHPTSGWDEQFF.

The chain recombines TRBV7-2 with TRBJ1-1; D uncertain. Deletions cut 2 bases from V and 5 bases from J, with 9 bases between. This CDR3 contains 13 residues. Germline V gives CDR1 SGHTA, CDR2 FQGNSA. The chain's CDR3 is CASSLNRRTEAFF. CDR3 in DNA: TGTGCCAGCAGCTTAAACCGGAGGACTGAAGCTTTCTTT.

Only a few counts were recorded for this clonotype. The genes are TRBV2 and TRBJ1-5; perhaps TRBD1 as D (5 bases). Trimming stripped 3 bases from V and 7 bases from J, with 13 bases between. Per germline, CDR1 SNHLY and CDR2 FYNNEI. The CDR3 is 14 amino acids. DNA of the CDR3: TGTGCCAGCAGTGAGTGGGGACCGCGACAGCCCCAGCATTTT. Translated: CASSEWGPRQPQHF.

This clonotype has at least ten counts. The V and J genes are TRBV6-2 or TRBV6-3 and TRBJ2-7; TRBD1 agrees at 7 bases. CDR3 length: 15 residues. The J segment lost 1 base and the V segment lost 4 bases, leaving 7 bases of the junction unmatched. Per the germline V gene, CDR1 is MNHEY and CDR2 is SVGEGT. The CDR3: CASSSDRARSYEQYV. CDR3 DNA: TGTGCCAGCAGTTCCGACAGGGCAAGGTCCTACGAGCAGTACGTC.

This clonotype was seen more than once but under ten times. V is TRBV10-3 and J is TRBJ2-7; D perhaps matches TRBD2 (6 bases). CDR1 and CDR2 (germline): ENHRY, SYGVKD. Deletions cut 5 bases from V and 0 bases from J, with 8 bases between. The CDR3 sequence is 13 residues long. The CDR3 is CAISLTSSYEQYF. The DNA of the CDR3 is TGTGCCATCAGTCTGACTAGCTCCTACGAGCAGTACTTC.

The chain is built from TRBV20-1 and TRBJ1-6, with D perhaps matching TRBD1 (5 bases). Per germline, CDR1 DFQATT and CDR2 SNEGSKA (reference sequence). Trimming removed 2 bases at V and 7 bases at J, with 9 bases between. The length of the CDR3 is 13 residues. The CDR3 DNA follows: TGCAGTGCTAGACAGGGAGGGAATTCACCCCTCCACTTT. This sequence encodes CSARQGGNSPLHF.

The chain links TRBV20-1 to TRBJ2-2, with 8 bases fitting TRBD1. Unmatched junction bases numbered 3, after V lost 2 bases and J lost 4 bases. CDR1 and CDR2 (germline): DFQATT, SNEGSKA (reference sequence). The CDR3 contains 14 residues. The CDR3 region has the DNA TGCAGTGCTAGATCAGGACAGGGCACCGGGGAGCTGTTTTTT. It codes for CSARSGQGTGELFF.

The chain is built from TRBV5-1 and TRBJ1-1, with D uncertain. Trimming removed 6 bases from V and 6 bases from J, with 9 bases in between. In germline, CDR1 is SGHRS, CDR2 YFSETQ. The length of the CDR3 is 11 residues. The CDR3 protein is CASKVGPEAFF. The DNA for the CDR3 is TGCGCCAGCAAGGTAGGACCTGAAGCTTTCTTT.

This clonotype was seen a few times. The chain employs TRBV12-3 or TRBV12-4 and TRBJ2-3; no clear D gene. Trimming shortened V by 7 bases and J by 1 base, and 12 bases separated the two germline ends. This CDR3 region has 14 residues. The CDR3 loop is CASTVGFGTDTQYF. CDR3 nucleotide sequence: TGTGCCAGCACTGTAGGTTTCGGCACAGATACGCAGTATTTT.

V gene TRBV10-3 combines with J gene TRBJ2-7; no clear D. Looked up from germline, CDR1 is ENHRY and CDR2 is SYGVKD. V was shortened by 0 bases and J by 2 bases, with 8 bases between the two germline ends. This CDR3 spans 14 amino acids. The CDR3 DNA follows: TGTGCCATCAGTGAGTCGGGGTCAGCCTACGAGCAGTACGTC. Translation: CAISESGSAYEQYV.

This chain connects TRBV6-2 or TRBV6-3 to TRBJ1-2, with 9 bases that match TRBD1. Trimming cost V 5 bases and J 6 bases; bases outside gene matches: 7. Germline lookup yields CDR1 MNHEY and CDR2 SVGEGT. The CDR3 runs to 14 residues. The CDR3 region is CASSVTRTGDGYTF. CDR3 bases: TGTGCCAGCAGTGTAACCCGGACAGGGGATGGCTACACCTTC.

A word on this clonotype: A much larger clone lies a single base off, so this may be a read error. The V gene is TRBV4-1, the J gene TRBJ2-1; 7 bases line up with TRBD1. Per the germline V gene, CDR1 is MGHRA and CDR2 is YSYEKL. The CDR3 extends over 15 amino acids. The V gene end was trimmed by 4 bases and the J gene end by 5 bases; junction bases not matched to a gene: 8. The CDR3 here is CASSPEGAINNEQFF. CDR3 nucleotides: TGCGCCAGCAGCCCAGAGGGGGCTATCAACAATGAGCAGTTCTTC.

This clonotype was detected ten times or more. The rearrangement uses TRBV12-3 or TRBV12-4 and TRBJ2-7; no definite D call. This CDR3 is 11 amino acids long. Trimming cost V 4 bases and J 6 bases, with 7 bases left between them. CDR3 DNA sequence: TGTGCCAGCAGTTCCGGGCGCGAGCAGTACTTC. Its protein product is CASSSGREQYF.

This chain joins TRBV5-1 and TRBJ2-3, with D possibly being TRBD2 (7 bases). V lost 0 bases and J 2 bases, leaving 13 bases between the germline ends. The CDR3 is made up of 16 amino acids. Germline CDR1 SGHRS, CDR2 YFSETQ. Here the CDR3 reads CASSLGAGANTDTQYF. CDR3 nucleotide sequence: TGCGCCAGCAGCTTGGGCGCGGGGGCCAACACAGATACGCAGTATTTT.

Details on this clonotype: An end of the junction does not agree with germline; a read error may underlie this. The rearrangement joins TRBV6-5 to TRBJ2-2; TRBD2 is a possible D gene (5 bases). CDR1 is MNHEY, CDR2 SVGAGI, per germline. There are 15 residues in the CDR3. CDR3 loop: CASSYSPGNPGELFF. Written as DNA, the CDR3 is TGTGCCAGCAGTTACTCTCCCGGGAACCCCGGGGAGCTGTTTTTT.